This record looks at one T cell receptor beta chain sequence and its context. Its antigen is not identified. Germline CDR1 reads MNHEY; CDR2 reads SVGEGT. CDR3 length equals 15 residues. J lost 7 bases, V lost 5 bases, and 9 bases had no gene match. The sample belongs to a study of T-cell memory formation after mild COVID-19. Study results and caveats: Clones that contracted from day 15 to 85 were balanced CD4/CD8, while later expanders leaned CD4+. Mainly in CM and EM were contracting CD4+ clones; CD8+ were in EMRA.

From 5'RACE with constant-segment primers came TCR alpha and TCR beta cDNA libraries that carried sample barcodes and UMIs. TCRdb called the 5' RACE reads again in MiXCR, with one record for every CDR3 protein. This sample carries 250,000 or so distinct CDR3 sequences, roughly 18% of them seen once, and the ten largest clones take 23%. Sequenced input: PBMCs or a T cell subset sorted from them (not recorded which). This receptor was taken from a man between 18 and 29 years old who had mild COVID-19 (a few samples of this study predate the infection). Cell type and time point are not known. The chain employs TRBV6-2 or TRBV6-3 and TRBJ2-1; 9 nucleotides match TRBD1. The CDR3 sequence: CASSLPGQGPNEQFF. CDR3 bases: TGTGCCAGCAGTCTACCGGGACAGGGCCCTAATGAGCAGTTCTTC.